These 24 T cell receptor beta chains were sequenced from one sample in a study of T cell responses to AZD1222 COVID-19 vaccine. Assay: immunoSEQ multiplex PCR; the TCRdb copy retains only in-frame clones and omits some. The repertoire has roughly 100,000 clones, roughly 90% of them found once; the top ten carry about 2.5%. This material consisted of peripheral blood, taken on day 0 of AZD1222 vaccination. These receptors all stem from an adult in good health.

The chain uses TRBV29-1 and TRBJ1-4; 9 bases fit TRBD1. The CDR3 runs 13 residues. Germline-derived CDR1 and CDR2 are SQVTM and ANQGSEA. V trimming: 7 bases; J trimming: 7 bases; junction bases outside the gene matches: 7. Here the CDR3 reads CSAIQGASEKLFF. The CDR3 DNA reads TGCAGCGCCATACAGGGGGCGAGTGAAAAACTGTTTTTT.

The chain combines TRBV3-1 (or the pseudogene TRBV3-2) with TRBJ2-1, with 11 nucleotides matching TRBD2. In germline, CDR1 is LGHDT, CDR2 YNNKEL (reference sequence). CDR3 length: 16 amino acids. V trimming: 0 bases; J trimming: 8 bases; junction bases outside the gene matches: 6. For the CDR3, the DNA is TGTGCCAGCAGCCAAGAAACTAGCGGGAGTGTTCATGAGCAGTTCTTC. This sequence encodes CASSQETSGSVHEQFF.

The rearrangement uses TRBV4-1 and TRBJ1-4, with D maybe TRBD1 (5 bases). The CDR3 spans 16 residues. The ends were cut back, 3 bases at V and 2 bases at J, with 13 bases in the middle. Germline-derived CDR1 and CDR2 are MGHRA and YSYEKL. CDR3 coding DNA: TGCGCCAGCAGCCAGACCTGGGACGACACTAATGAAAAACTGTTTTTT. Encoded protein: CASSQTWDDTNEKLFF.

The chain joins TRBV28 to TRBJ2-1, with 7 nucleotides matching TRBD1. CDR1 is MDHEN and CDR2 is SYDVKM in the germline V gene. V trimming: 10 bases; J trimming: 4 bases; junction bases outside the gene matches: 10. This CDR3 region has 14 residues. CDR3 coding DNA: TGTGCCACCGAAAGGCAGGGGGTTTACAATGAGCAGTTCTTC. Translation gives CATERQGVYNEQFF.

This clone has a single count. This chain connects TRBV6-5 to TRBJ1-5, with a weak D call TRBD1 (6 bases). With 6 bases removed from V and 0 bases from J, the gap between germline ends came to 12 bases. Looked up from germline, CDR1 is MNHEY and CDR2 is SVGAGI. This CDR3 spans 15 amino acids. CDR3 in amino acids: CASSLQGYSNQPQHF. In DNA, the CDR3 is TGTGCCAGCAGCCTACAGGGATATAGCAATCAGCCCCAGCATTTT.

The chain joins TRBV4-2 to TRBJ1-2; tentative D call: TRBD1 (5 bases). This CDR3 spans 16 amino acids. V dropped 7 bases and J dropped 1 base, with 19 bases sitting between them. Germline V gene sequence: CDR1 LGHNA, CDR2 YNFKEQ. CDR3 loop: CASTQGAAEYNYGYTF. The DNA of the CDR3 is TGTGCCAGCACCCAGGGAGCGGCAGAATATAACTATGGCTACACCTTC.

The chain couples TRBV20-1 to TRBJ2-7, with a tentative D call TRBD2 (6 bases). This CDR3 spans 10 amino acids. The germline V gene encodes CDR1 DFQATT and CDR2 SNEGSKA (reference sequence). V was pared by 6 bases and J by 3 bases, with 6 bases between. CDR3 in DNA: TGCAGTGCGGGACTCTACGAGCAGTACTTC. Amino acid sequence: CSAGLYEQYF.

The CDR3 DNA reads as TGTGCCAGCAGCCAAGCCTCAGGGTACGAGCAGTACTTC. Residues: CASSQASGYEQYF. The chain joins TRBV14 to TRBJ2-7, with TRBD1 as a possible D gene (5 bases). V lost 1 base and J lost 4, with 8 bases in between. CDR1 and CDR2 (germline): SGHDN, FVKESK. This CDR3 is built from 13 residues.

This chain connects TRBV19 to TRBJ2-1; TRBD1 matches 10 bases. Germline CDR1 is LNHDA and CDR2 is SQIVND (reference sequence). The V and J ends lost 6 bases and 8 bases, in that order; junction bases with no gene match: 13. The CDR3 is 16 residues long. CDR3 region: CASSPTGGGRVDEQFF. The CDR3 DNA follows: TGTGCCAGTAGCCCGACAGGGGGCGGCAGAGTAGATGAGCAGTTCTTC. Using reference TRBV19 and TRBJ2-1 for the parts outside the CDR3, the full variable domain is DGGITQSPKYLFRKEGQNVTLSCEQNLNHDAMYWYRQDPGQGLRLIYYSQIVNDFQKGDIAEGYSVSREKKESFPLTVTSAQKNPTAFYLCASSPTGGGRVDEQFFGPGTRLTVL.

The chain is built from TRBV3-1 (or the pseudogene TRBV3-2) and TRBJ1-1, with unresolved D. Germline V lookup: CDR1 LGHDT, CDR2 YNNKEL (reference sequence). There are 10 residues in the CDR3. Trimming removed 3 bases from V and 13 bases from J, with 9 bases in between. Written as DNA, the CDR3 is TGTGCCAGCAGCCAGGACTCGCTTTTCTTT. Translation gives CASSQDSLFF.

V gene TRBV4-1 combines with J gene TRBJ1-1; 8 nucleotides line up with TRBD1. Losses at the gene ends were 0 bases for V and 6 bases for J; bases not matched to a gene: 6. There are 15 residues in the CDR3. The V gene's germline CDR1 is MGHRA and CDR2 YSYEKL. Here the CDR3 DNA reads TGCGCCAGCAGCCAAGAATTCCCAGGGGGCCCTGAAGCTTTCTTT. Amino acids: CASSQEFPGGPEAFF.

The chain joins TRBV5-4 to TRBJ2-1; 14 nucleotides agree with TRBD2. Trimming removed 4 bases from V and 9 bases from J; junction bases left unmatched: 9. This CDR3 is built from 16 residues. CDR1 SGHNT and CDR2 YYREEE come from the germline V gene (reference sequence). CDR3: CASSRGLAGEGFEQFF. For the CDR3, the DNA is TGTGCCAGCAGCCGGGGACTAGCGGGAGAGGGTTTTGAGCAGTTCTTC.

The V gene is TRBV7-9, the J gene TRBJ1-1; D is possibly TRBD1 (6 bases). The CDR3 loop spans 15 amino acids. The germline V and J ends were trimmed by 2 bases and 1 base, with 11 bases remaining between them. Germline V gene data show CDR1 as SEHNR and CDR2 as FQNEAQ (reference sequence). The CDR3 nucleotides are TGTGCCAGCAGCTTACCCCCGGACAGGAACACTGAAGCTTTCTTT. The encoded protein is CASSLPPDRNTEAFF.

This clone was picked up one time. The V gene is TRBV10-3, the J gene TRBJ2-3; D is undetermined. Germline-derived CDR1 and CDR2 are ENHRY and SYGVKD. This CDR3 is built from 14 residues. V was clipped by 10 bases and J by 0 bases, with 14 bases between them. CDR3 DNA: TGTGCCACCAAGGTCGGTTCTAGCACAGATACGCAGTATTTT. It specifies CATKVGSSTDTQYF.

The chain couples TRBV10-3 to TRBJ1-1; D uncertain. Germline-derived CDR1 and CDR2 are ENHRY and SYGVKD. The CDR3 covers 14 residues. Trimming took 6 bases from V and 0 from J, leaving 11 bases between them. CDR3 residues: CAISPQIMNTEAFF. CDR3 nucleotides: TGTGCCATCAGCCCACAGATTATGAACACTGAAGCTTTCTTT.

The rearrangement joins TRBV6-2 or TRBV6-3 to TRBJ2-7, with a possible D match to TRBD2 (5 bases). CDR3 length equals 15 residues. The germline V gene encodes CDR1 MNHEY and CDR2 SVGEGT. V was trimmed by 6 bases and J by 11 bases, leaving 26 bases between them. CDR3 loop: CASSQQSGSLSEKYF. DNA of the CDR3: TGTGCCAGCAGCCAGCAGAGCGGATCCTTGTCGGAGAAGTACTTC.

This clone was observed a few times. J is TRBJ2-7 and V is TRBV5-5; the match to TRBD1 covers 11 bases. Germline lookup yields CDR1 SGHKS and CDR2 YYEKEE (reference sequence). After removal of 0 bases from V and 9 bases from J, the junction contained 8 bases not matched to a gene. The CDR3 consists of 15 residues. Here the CDR3 reads CASSLAGQGAVGQYF. DNA of the CDR3: TGTGCCAGCAGCTTGGCTGGACAGGGGGCTGTAGGGCAGTACTTC. The whole variable domain, filled in from reference TRBV5-5 and TRBJ2-7, reads DAGVTQSPTHLIKTRGQQVTLRCSPISGHKSVSWYQQVLGQGPQFIFQYYEKEERGRGNFPDRFSARQFPNYSSELNVNALLLGDSALYLCASSLAGQGAVGQYFGPGTRLTVT.

The chain is built from TRBV4-1 and TRBJ2-1, with a possible D match to TRBD2 (5 bases). Trimming took off 5 bases at V and 7 bases at J, with 24 bases between the two ends. CDR3 size: 17 residues. Germline V CDR1 and CDR2: MGHRA, YSYEKL. This CDR3 is CASSTHRFSERLNEQFF. The CDR3, as DNA: TGCGCCAGCAGCACCCACCGTTTTTCTGAGAGACTAAATGAGCAGTTCTTC.

This chain connects TRBV12-3 or TRBV12-4 to TRBJ2-7; possibly TRBD2 for D (6 bases). This CDR3 is 11 amino acids long. V lost 3 bases and J lost 11, with 11 bases in between. The DNA of the CDR3 is TGTGCCAGCAGTTTCGATGGGGAGGAGTACTTC. It codes for CASSFDGEEYF.

This clone appeared once. This chain joins TRBV28 and TRBJ1-5; 9 nucleotides align to TRBD1. The germline V gene encodes CDR1 MDHEN and CDR2 SYDVKM. J gave up 2 bases and V 8 bases, and 7 bases lay outside the gene matches. This CDR3 has 15 amino acids. In DNA, the CDR3 is TGTGCCAGCCAGGGGACAGGGTTGGGCAATCAGCCCCAGCATTTT. Residues: CASQGTGLGNQPQHF.

The chain uses TRBV7-8 and TRBJ1-5, with 7 bases lining up with TRBD1. The CDR3 has 16 residues. Germline assignment: CDR1 SGHVS and CDR2 FQNEAQ. After removal of 5 bases from V and 5 bases from J, the junction contained 12 bases not matched to a gene. Here the CDR3 reads CASSARDSLWDQPQHF. The CDR3 nucleotides are TGTGCCAGCAGCGCTAGGGACAGCCTATGGGATCAGCCCCAGCATTTT.

The chain combines TRBV15 with TRBJ2-7, with 8 positions matching TRBD1. V trimming: 5 bases; J trimming: 7 bases; junction bases outside the gene matches: 13. Germline V CDR1 and CDR2: LNHNV, YYDKDF (reference sequence). The CDR3 spans 15 residues. CDR3 sequence (DNA): TGTGCCACCAGCGGTCCCCGAGGACAGGGTAGAGAGCAGTACTTC. It specifies CATSGPRGQGREQYF.

This chain uses TRBV3-1 (or the pseudogene TRBV3-2) with TRBJ1-1; a possible D gene is TRBD1 (6 bases). V lost 2 bases and J lost 6, with 16 bases in between. CDR1 LGHDT and CDR2 YNNKEL come from the germline V gene (reference sequence). The CDR3 consists of 15 residues. In DNA form, the CDR3 reads TGTGCCAGCAGCCAAAGCGGTGCCAGGGGATCTGAAGCTTTCTTT. Protein: CASSQSGARGSEAFF.

The chain combines TRBV2 with TRBJ2-2, with 9 bases matching TRBD1. Germline values: CDR1 SNHLY, CDR2 FYNNEI. With V trimmed by 9 bases and J by 5 bases, 13 bases remained unmatched. CDR3 length equals 16 residues. CDR3 loop: CASRDLTGGGTGELFF. The CDR3 nucleotides read TGTGCCAGTAGAGACCTCACAGGGGGCGGGACCGGGGAGCTGTTTTTT.